Following are 19 T cell receptor beta chains from one sample sequenced in a study of blood T cell repertoires in COVID-19. Generated by immunoSEQ multiplex PCR, the TCRdb table keeps only in-frame clones and is missing some. The sample includes about 24,000 clones, 80% to 90% seen only once; the top ten take roughly a sixth. The sample was peripheral blood. The source of these receptors is a human donor with acute or convalescent COVID-19. The donor label of this sample is uncertain.

The chain employs TRBV7-9 and TRBJ1-1; 12 bases map to TRBD1. Germline V gene sequence: CDR1 SEHNR, CDR2 FQNEAQ (reference sequence). The CDR3 is 16 amino acids. V lost 6 bases, J lost 5 bases, and 10 bases stayed unmatched. CDR3 nucleotide sequence: TGTGCCAGCAGACCCGGGACAGGGGGCGATTGGACTGAAGCTTTCTTT. It yields the protein CASRPGTGGDWTEAFF.

The genes are TRBV7-8 and TRBJ2-7; 9 positions agree with TRBD2. Unmatched junction bases numbered 14, after V lost 2 bases and J lost 3 bases. The CDR3 consists of 18 residues. CDR1 is SGHVS, CDR2 FQNEAQ, per germline. CDR3 sequence (DNA): TGTGCCAGCAGCTTATCCGATGGCGGGGGGGGGCTAATCTACGAGCAGTACTTC. Residues: CASSLSDGGGGLIYEQYF.

V is TRBV5-4 and J is TRBJ2-1; D not resolved. This CDR3 has 13 residues. Germline V lookup: CDR1 SGHNT, CDR2 YYREEE (reference sequence). Trimming left V 2 bases short and J 1 base short, with 4 bases between. The CDR3 nucleotides read TGTGCCAGCAGCTTCCAATCCTACAATGAGCAGTTCTTC. Its protein product is CASSFQSYNEQFF.

In DNA, the CDR3 is TGCGCCAGCAGCCAAGATGCAGGGATTGCCTATGGCTACACCTTC. This sequence encodes CASSQDAGIAYGYTF. The gene calls are TRBV4-3 and TRBJ1-2, with D perhaps matching TRBD1 (5 bases). The V gene's germline CDR1 is LGHNA and CDR2 YSLEER. Between the trimmed V and J ends, which lost 0 bases and 4 bases, there was a span of 12 bases. CDR3 size: 15 residues.

In DNA, the CDR3 is TGTGCCAGCAGCTTAGCGTTCATTGGACAGGGGGCCGGGGAGCTGTTTTTT. Translation gives CASSLAFIGQGAGELFF. The chain combines TRBV7-6 with TRBJ2-2, with TRBD1 identical over 10 bases. Germline V gives CDR1 SGHVS, CDR2 FNYEAQ. V lost 0 bases, J lost 6 bases, and 7 bases stayed unmatched. The CDR3 extends over 17 amino acids.

V is TRBV5-4 and J is TRBJ1-4, with 9 bases aligning to TRBD1. Unmatched junction bases numbered 6, after V lost 4 bases and J lost 8 bases. Germline values: CDR1 SGHNT, CDR2 YYREEE (reference sequence). The CDR3 consists of 14 residues. CDR3 in DNA: TGTGCCAGCAGCCAACAGGGGGCGGAGGAAAAACTGTTTTTT. Its translation is CASSQQGAEEKLFF.

This chain connects TRBV5-4 to TRBJ2-2; 10 bases line up with TRBD2. The CDR3 length is 15 residues. Losses at the gene ends were 4 bases for V and 4 bases for J; bases not matched to a gene: 4. Germline V gene lookup returns CDR1 SGHNT and CDR2 YYREEE (reference sequence). In nucleotides, the CDR3 is TGTGCCAGCAGCCTCTCTAGCGGGGGCACCGGGGAGCTGTTTTTT. It encodes CASSLSSGGTGELFF.

The chain joins TRBV14 to TRBJ1-3; D not certain. CDR3 length: 15 amino acids. CDR1 is SGHDN, CDR2 FVKESK, per germline. V shed 5 bases and J shed 0 bases, with 11 bases lying between them. CDR3 residues: CASSSGLFSGNTIYF. The CDR3 nucleotides read TGTGCCAGCAGCTCAGGTCTCTTCTCTGGAAACACCATATATTTT.

This rearrangement joins TRBV28 to TRBJ1-1; D not resolved. Looked up from germline, CDR1 is MDHEN and CDR2 is SYDVKM. This CDR3 region has 13 residues. Trimming removed 5 bases from V and 4 bases from J, with 11 bases in between. The CDR3 is CASSQLRGTEAFF. As DNA, the CDR3 is TGTGCCAGCAGTCAATTACGCGGCACTGAAGCTTTCTTT.

This sequence joins TRBV18 and TRBJ2-7, with 7 bases fitting TRBD1. Per germline, CDR1 KGHSH and CDR2 LQKENI. The CDR3 consists of 15 residues. V trimming: 2 bases; J trimming: 1 base; junction bases outside the gene matches: 5. CDR3 region: CASSPTAGGSYEQYF. The CDR3, as DNA: TGTGCCAGCTCACCAACGGCAGGGGGATCCTACGAGCAGTACTTC.

The CDR3 bases are TGCGCCAGCAGCTTGGTCGGGACTAGCGCCAATGAGCAGTTCTTC. Amino acid sequence: CASSLVGTSANEQFF. The gene calls are TRBV5-1 and TRBJ2-1; 10 nucleotides align to TRBD2. This CDR3 comprises 15 residues. The ends lost 0 bases at V and 6 bases at J; junction bases unmatched: 3. From germline, CDR1 is SGHRS and CDR2 YFSETQ.

The chain carries TRBV25-1 and TRBJ2-7, with D maybe TRBD2 (6 bases). V was cut by 6 bases and J by 3 bases, with 15 bases left in between. The CDR3 covers 14 residues. Germline V lookup: CDR1 MGHDK, CDR2 SYGVNS. The CDR3 DNA sequence: TGTGCCAGCAGGAACCCGGGGGATCACTACGAGCAGTACTTC. Translated, it gives CASRNPGDHYEQYF.

This chain links TRBV12-5 with TRBJ2-7; D is unclear. CDR1 and CDR2 from the germline V gene are LGHNT and FRNRAP. V was pared by 0 bases and J by 0 bases, with 15 bases between. The CDR3 is made up of 17 amino acids. The DNA of the CDR3 is TGTGCTAGTGGTTTGGTAGATTACAGCCCAAGCTCCTACGAGCAGTACTTC. This encodes CASGLVDYSPSSYEQYF.

This clone was seen only a few times. V is TRBV2 and J is TRBJ1-4; no clear D. Trimming shortened V by 4 bases and J by 7 bases, and 10 bases separated the two germline ends. Germline V gene lookup returns CDR1 SNHLY and CDR2 FYNNEI. The CDR3 has 13 residues. CDR3 residues: CASSVIGGEKLFF. CDR3 in DNA: TGTGCCAGCAGTGTGATTGGCGGTGAAAAACTGTTTTTT.

The chain carries TRBV4-1 and TRBJ2-3; the D gene is possibly TRBD1 (7 bases). The CDR3 is 18 residues long. Germline lookup yields CDR1 MGHRA and CDR2 YSYEKL. Trimming cost V 0 bases and J 2 bases, with 18 bases left between them. Here the CDR3 reads CASSQEAGGGGFTDTQYF. The CDR3 coding sequence is TGCGCCAGCAGCCAAGAGGCCGGAGGGGGCGGCTTCACAGATACGCAGTATTTT.

This clone occurred once. The rearrangement uses TRBV15 and TRBJ1-1; D is uncertain. Germline V CDR1 and CDR2: LNHNV, YYDKDF (reference sequence). V was cut by 0 bases and J by 4 bases, with 12 bases left in between. The CDR3 loop spans 15 amino acids. The CDR3 region is CATSRDLRRSTEAFF. The DNA of the CDR3 is TGTGCCACCAGCAGAGATCTGAGGAGGAGCACTGAAGCTTTCTTT.

This chain connects TRBV5-1 to TRBJ2-2; D unresolved. CDR1 and CDR2 from the germline V gene are SGHRS and YFSETQ. The CDR3 covers 16 residues. With 0 bases removed from V and 2 bases from J, the gap between germline ends came to 11 bases. The CDR3 loop is CASSLAARPNTGELFF. The CDR3, as DNA: TGCGCCAGCAGCTTGGCCGCCAGGCCTAACACCGGGGAGCTGTTTTTT.

This chain connects TRBV19 to TRBJ2-5, with D possibly being TRBD1 (6 bases). Germline-derived CDR1 and CDR2 are LNHDA and SQIVND (reference sequence). The CDR3 has 14 residues. Trimming pared 4 bases from V and 1 base from J, leaving 10 bases between. The chain's CDR3 is CASSKTGLQETQYF. CDR3 coding DNA: TGTGCCAGTAGTAAGACAGGACTCCAAGAGACCCAGTACTTC.

The chain uses TRBV7-6 and TRBJ2-7, with 12 bases that match TRBD2. This CDR3 spans 17 amino acids. V dropped 1 base and J dropped 0; count of bases not matched to a gene: 4. Germline V gene data show CDR1 as SGHVS and CDR2 as FNYEAQ. The CDR3 here is CASSLGTSGIFSYEQYF. DNA for the CDR3: TGTGCCAGCAGCTTAGGGACTAGCGGGATCTTCTCCTACGAGCAGTACTTC.